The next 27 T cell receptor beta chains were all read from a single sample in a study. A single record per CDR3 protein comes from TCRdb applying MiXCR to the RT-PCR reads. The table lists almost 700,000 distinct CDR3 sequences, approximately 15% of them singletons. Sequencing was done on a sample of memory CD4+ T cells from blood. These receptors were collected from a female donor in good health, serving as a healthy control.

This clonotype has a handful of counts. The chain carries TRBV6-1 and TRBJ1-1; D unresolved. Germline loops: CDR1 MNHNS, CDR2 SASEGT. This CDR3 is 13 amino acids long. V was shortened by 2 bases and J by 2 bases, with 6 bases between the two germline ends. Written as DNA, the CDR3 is TGTGCCAGCAGTGAATACATCAACACTGAAGCTTTCTTT. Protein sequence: CASSEYINTEAFF.

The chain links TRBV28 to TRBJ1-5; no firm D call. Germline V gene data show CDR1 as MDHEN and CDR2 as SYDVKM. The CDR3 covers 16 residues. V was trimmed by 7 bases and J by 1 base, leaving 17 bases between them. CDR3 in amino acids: CASTSPLGGSNQPQHF. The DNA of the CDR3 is TGTGCCAGCACCAGCCCCCTGGGCGGGAGCAATCAGCCCCAGCATTTT.

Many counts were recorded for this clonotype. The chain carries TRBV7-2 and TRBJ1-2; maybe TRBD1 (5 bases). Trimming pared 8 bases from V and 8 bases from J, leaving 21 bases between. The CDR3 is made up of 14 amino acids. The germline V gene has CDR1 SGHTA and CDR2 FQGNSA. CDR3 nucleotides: TGTGCCAGCCTCGGATTTGCCCAGGGCGCCGGCTACACCTTC. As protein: CASLGFAQGAGYTF.

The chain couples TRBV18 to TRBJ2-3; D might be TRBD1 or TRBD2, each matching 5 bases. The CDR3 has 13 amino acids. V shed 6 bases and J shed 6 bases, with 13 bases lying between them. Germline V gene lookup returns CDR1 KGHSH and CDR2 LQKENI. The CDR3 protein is CASSSWDVDTQYF. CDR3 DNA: TGTGCCAGCTCGTCCTGGGACGTGGATACGCAGTATTTT.

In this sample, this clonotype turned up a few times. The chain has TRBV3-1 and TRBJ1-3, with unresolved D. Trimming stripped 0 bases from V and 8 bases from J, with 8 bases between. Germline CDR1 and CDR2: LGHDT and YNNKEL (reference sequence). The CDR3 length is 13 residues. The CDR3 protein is CASSQDHRDTIYF. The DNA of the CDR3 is TGTGCCAGCAGCCAAGATCACCGGGACACCATATATTTT.

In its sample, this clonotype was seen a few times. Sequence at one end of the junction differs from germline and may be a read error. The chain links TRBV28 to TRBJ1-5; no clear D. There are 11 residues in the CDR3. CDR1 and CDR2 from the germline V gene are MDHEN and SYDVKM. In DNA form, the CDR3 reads TGTGCCAGCAGTTTCCAGGCTCAGTGGAATTTT. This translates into CASSFQAQWNF.

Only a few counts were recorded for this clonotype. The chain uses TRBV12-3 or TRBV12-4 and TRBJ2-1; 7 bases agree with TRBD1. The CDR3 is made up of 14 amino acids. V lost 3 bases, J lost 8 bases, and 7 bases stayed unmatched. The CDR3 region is CASSFRGGRDEQFF. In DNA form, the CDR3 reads TGTGCCAGCAGTTTCCGAGGGGGCAGGGATGAGCAGTTCTTC.

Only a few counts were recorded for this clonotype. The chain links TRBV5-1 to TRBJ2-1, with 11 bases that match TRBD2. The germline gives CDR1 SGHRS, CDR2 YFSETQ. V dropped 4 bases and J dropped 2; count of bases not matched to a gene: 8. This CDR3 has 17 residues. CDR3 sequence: CASSLGRTSGPYNEQFF. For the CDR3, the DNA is TGCGCCAGCAGCCTGGGTCGGACTAGCGGGCCCTACAATGAGCAGTTCTTC.

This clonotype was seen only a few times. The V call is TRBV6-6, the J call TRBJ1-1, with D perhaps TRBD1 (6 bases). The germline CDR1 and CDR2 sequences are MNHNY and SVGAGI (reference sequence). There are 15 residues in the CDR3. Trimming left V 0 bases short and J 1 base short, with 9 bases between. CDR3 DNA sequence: TGTGCCAGCAGTTACTCGCAGGGGAAGAACACTGAAGCTTTCTTT. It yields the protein CASSYSQGKNTEAFF.

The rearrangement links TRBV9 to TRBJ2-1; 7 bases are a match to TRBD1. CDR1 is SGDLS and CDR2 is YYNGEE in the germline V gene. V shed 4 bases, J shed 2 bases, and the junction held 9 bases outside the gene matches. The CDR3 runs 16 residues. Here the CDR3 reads CASSPNPQGAYNEQFF. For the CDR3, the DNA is TGTGCCAGCAGCCCAAACCCCCAGGGGGCCTACAATGAGCAGTTCTTC.

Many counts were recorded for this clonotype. CDR3 sequence: CASSVELAGADTQYF. The CDR3 coding sequence is TGTGCCAGCAGCGTAGAGCTAGCGGGAGCAGATACGCAGTATTTT. The genes are TRBV9 and TRBJ2-3; 10 positions agree with TRBD2. Germline V gene lookup returns CDR1 SGDLS and CDR2 YYNGEE. J was trimmed by 4 bases and V by 0 bases; bases with no gene match: 2. The CDR3 covers 15 residues.

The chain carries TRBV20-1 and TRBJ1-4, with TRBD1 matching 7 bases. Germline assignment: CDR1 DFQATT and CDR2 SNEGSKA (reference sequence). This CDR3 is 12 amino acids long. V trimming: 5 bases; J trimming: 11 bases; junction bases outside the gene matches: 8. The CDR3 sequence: CSAYRQGVKLFF. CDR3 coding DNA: TGCAGTGCTTACCGACAGGGCGTGAAACTGTTTTTT.

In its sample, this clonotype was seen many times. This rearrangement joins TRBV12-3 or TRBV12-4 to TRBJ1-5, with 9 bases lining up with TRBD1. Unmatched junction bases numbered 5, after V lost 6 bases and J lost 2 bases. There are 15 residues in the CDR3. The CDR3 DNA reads TGTGCCAGCAGAAGTACAGGGGGCGGCAATCAGCCCCAGCATTTT. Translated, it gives CASRSTGGGNQPQHF.

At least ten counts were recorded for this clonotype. In DNA form, the CDR3 reads TGTGCCTGGAGCGATCGACCAGAGACCCAGTACTTC. Amino acid sequence: CAWSDRPETQYF. The rearrangement joins TRBV30 to TRBJ2-5; no definite D call. Germline-derived CDR1 and CDR2 are GTSNPN and SVGIG (reference sequence). V lost 3 bases to trimming and J lost 4 bases, with 9 bases between them. The CDR3 totals 12 residues.

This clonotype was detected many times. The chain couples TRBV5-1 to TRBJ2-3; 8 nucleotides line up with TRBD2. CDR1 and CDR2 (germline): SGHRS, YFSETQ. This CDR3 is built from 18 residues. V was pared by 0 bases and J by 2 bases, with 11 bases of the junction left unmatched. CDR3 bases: TGCGCCAGCAGCTTGGGGAGGGTAGGAGCGGGAGCCACAGATACGCAGTATTTT. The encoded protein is CASSLGRVGAGATDTQYF.

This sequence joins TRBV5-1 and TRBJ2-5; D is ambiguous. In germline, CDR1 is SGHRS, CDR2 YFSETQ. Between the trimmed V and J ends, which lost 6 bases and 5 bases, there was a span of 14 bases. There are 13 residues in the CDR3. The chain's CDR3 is CASNPTGRETQYF. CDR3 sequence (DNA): TGCGCCAGCAACCCGACGGGCAGGGAGACCCAGTACTTC.

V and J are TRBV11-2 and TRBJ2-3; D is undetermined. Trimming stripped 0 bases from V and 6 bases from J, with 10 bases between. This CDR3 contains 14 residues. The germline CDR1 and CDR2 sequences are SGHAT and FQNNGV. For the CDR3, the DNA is TGTGCCAGCAGCTTAGATGTGTTGTACGATACGCAGTATTTT. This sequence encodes CASSLDVLYDTQYF.

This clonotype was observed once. For the CDR3, the DNA is TGTGCCAGCAGCGTCGACCCTTGGGGGACAGGGGGGAATGGCTACACCTTC. Its translation: CASSVDPWGTGGNGYTF. The rearrangement uses TRBV9 and TRBJ1-2, with TRBD1 matching 11 bases. CDR3 length: 17 residues. CDR1 is SGDLS and CDR2 is YYNGEE in the germline V gene. V lost 2 bases to trimming and J lost 6 bases; unmatched junction nucleotides: 12. Full variable domain (remainder filled in from reference TRBV9 and TRBJ1-2): DSGVTQTPKHLITATGQRVTLRCSPRSGDLSVYWYQQSLDQGLQFLIQYYNGEERAKGNILERFSAQQFPDLHSELNLSSLELGDSALYFCASSVDPWGTGGNGYTFGSGTRLTVV.

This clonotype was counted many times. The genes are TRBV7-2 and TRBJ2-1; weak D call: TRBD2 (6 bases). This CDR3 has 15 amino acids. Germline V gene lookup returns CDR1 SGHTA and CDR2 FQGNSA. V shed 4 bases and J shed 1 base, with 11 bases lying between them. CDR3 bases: TGTGCCAGCAGCTGGGGCGGGGCTTCCTACAATGAGCAGTTCTTC. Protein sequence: CASSWGGASYNEQFF.

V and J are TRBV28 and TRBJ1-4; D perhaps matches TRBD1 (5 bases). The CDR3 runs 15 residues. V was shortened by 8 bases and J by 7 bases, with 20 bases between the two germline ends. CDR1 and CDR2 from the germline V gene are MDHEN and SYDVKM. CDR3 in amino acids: CASGSRLGGAEKLFF. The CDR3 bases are TGTGCCAGCGGGTCAAGGCTTGGAGGGGCTGAAAAACTGTTTTTT.

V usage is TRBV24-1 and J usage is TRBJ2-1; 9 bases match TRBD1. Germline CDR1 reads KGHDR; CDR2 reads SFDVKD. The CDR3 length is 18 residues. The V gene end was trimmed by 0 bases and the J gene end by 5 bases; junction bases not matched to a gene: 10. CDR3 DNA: TGTGCCACCAGTGATTTGCGTTTGTCCGGGACAGGGAACAATGAGCAGTTCTTC. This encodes CATSDLRLSGTGNNEQFF.

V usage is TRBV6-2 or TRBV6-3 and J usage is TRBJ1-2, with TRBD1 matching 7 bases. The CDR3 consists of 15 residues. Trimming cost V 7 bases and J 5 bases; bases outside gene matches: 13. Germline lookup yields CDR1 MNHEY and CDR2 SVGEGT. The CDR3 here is CASTTPQGQIYGYTF. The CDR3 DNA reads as TGTGCCAGCACCACCCCGCAGGGACAGATATATGGCTACACCTTC.

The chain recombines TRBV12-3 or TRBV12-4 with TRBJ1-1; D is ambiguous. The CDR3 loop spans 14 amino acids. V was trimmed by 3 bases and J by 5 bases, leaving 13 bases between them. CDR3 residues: CASSLWGSGTEAFF. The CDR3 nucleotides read TGTGCCAGCAGTTTGTGGGGTTCCGGGACTGAAGCTTTCTTT.

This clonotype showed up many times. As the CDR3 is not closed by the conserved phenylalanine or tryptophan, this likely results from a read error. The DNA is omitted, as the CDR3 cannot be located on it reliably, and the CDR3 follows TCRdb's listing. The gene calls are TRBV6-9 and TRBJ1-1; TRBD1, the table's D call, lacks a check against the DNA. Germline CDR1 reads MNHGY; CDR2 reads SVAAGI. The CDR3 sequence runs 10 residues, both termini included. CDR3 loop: CASSPPRIRL.

The CDR3 region is CSASLGAGGYTF. CDR3 DNA: TGCAGTGCTAGTTTGGGGGCGGGCGGCTACACCTTC. V and J are TRBV20-1 and TRBJ1-2, with D possibly TRBD1 on 6 matching bases. V lost 3 bases, J lost 8 bases, and 13 bases lay in between. The CDR3 has 12 residues. Germline CDR1 is DFQATT and CDR2 is SNEGSKA (reference sequence).

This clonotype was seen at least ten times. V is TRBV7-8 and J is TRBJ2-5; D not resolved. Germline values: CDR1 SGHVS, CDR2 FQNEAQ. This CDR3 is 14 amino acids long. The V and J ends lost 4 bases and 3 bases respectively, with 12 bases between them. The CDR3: CASSYQPRKETQYF. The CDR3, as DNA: TGTGCCAGCAGCTACCAGCCCAGGAAAGAGACCCAGTACTTC.

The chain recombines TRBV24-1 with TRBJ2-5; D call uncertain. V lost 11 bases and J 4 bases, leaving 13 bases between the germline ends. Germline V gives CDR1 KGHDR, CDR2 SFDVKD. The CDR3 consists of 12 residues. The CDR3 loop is CARSISRETQYF. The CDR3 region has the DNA TGTGCCAGAAGTATAAGTAGAGAGACCCAGTACTTC.